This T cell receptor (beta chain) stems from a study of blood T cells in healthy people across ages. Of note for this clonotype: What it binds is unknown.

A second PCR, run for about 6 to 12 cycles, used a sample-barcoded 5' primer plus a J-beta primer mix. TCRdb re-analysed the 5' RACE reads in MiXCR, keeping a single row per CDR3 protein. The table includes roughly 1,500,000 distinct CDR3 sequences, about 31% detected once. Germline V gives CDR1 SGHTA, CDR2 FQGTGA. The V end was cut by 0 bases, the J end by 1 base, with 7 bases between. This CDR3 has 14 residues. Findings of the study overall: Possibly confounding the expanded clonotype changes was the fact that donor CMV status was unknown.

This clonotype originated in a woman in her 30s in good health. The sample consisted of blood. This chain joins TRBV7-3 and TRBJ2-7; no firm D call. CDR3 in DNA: TGTGCCAGCAGCTTAACTCCGTGTTCCTACGAGCAGTACTTC. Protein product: CASSLTPCSYEQYF.